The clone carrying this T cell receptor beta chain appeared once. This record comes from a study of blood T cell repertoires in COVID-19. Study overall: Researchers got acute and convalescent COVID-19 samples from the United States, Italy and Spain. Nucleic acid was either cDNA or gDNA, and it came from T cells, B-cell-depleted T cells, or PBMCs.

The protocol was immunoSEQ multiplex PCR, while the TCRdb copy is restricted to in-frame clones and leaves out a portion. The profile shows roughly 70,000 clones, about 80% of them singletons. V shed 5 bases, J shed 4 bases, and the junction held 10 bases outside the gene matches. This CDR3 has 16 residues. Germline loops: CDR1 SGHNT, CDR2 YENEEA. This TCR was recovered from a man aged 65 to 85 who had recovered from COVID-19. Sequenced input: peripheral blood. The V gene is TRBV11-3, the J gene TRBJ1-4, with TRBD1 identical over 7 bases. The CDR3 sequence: CASSPPLTGFNEKLFF. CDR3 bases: TGTGCCAGCAGCCCACCCTTGACAGGGTTTAATGAAAAACTGTTTTTT.